These 23 T cell receptor beta chains share one sample of origin, sequenced in a study of blood T cells in healthy people across ages. The use of a sample-barcoded 5' primer and a J-beta primer mix characterized a second PCR of roughly 6 to 12 cycles. MiXCR was run by TCRdb on the 5' RACE reads, yielding one entry per CDR3 protein. The table shows approximately 1.5 million distinct CDR3 sequences, with less than 45% occurring only once. The sample comprised blood. These receptors were obtained from a woman aged 18-29 years in good health.

V gene TRBV12-3 or TRBV12-4 combines with J gene TRBJ1-2; tentatively, D is TRBD1 (5 bases). Trimming took 5 bases from V and 8 from J, leaving 15 bases between them. The CDR3 covers 13 residues. The CDR3 region has the DNA TGTGCCAGCAGTCAGGGACTTGTTTGGGGCTACACCTTC. Translation gives CASSQGLVWGYTF.

A few counts support this clonotype. The chain is built from TRBV4-3 and TRBJ1-1; possible D gene TRBD1, 5 bases. This CDR3 region has 14 residues. Deletions cut 6 bases from V and 3 bases from J, with 14 bases between. Germline V gene data show CDR1 as LGHNA and CDR2 as YSLEER. This CDR3 is CASSQRGWDTEAFF. The CDR3 bases are TGCGCCAGCAGTCAAAGGGGATGGGACACTGAAGCTTTCTTT.

There are a few counts of this clonotype. This sequence joins TRBV12-3 or TRBV12-4 and TRBJ2-1; perhaps D is TRBD1 or TRBD2 (6 bases each). With 6 bases removed from V and 0 bases from J, the gap between germline ends came to 21 bases. The CDR3 length is 18 residues. CDR3 nucleotides: TGTGCCAGCAGGGGGGCTGTTGGGGGACTTGGCTCCTACAATGAGCAGTTCTTC. As protein: CASRGAVGGLGSYNEQFF.

This clonotype occurred a few times. J is TRBJ2-1 and V is TRBV6-5; TRBD2 is a possible D gene (6 bases). V was shortened by 2 bases and J by 6 bases, with 14 bases between the two germline ends. CDR1 is MNHEY, CDR2 SVGAGI, per germline. The length of the CDR3 is 15 residues. The CDR3 nucleotides are TGTGCCAGCAGTTACGGAGTCGGAGGGCGCAATGAGCAGTTCTTC. Its translation is CASSYGVGGRNEQFF.

The chain combines TRBV3-1 with TRBJ1-2; 7 nucleotides agree with TRBD1. Per germline, CDR1 LGHDT and CDR2 YNNKEL (reference sequence). V lost 0 bases and J lost 6; bases outside the gene matches: 10. The CDR3 extends over 16 amino acids. The CDR3 coding sequence is TGTGCCAGCAGCCAAGAAGGGGGCAGGTGGGGGCATGGCTACACCTTC. Protein sequence: CASSQEGGRWGHGYTF. Using reference TRBV3-1 and TRBJ1-2 for the parts outside the CDR3, the full variable domain is DTAVSQTPKYLVTQMGNDKSIKCEQNLGHDTMYWYKQDSKKFLKIMFSYNNKELIINETVPNRFSPKSPDKAHLNLHINSLELGDSAVYFCASSQEGGRWGHGYTFGSGTRLTVV.

This clonotype was found a few times. V gene TRBV7-2 combines with J gene TRBJ2-5; maybe TRBD2 (6 bases). V was shortened by 2 bases and J by 11 bases, with 15 bases between the two germline ends. Germline V gives CDR1 SGHTA, CDR2 FQGNSA. CDR3 length: 13 amino acids. CDR3 sequence (DNA): TGTGCCAGCAGCTTACGGGGGACGGATGAGCAGTACTTC. Its translation is CASSLRGTDEQYF.

The rearrangement uses TRBV6-2 or TRBV6-3 and TRBJ1-2; D not certain. The germline V and J ends were trimmed by 0 bases and 2 bases, with 10 bases remaining between them. Germline-derived CDR1 and CDR2 are MNHEY and SVGEGT. The CDR3 has 15 residues. CDR3 region: CASSYSSRQNYGYTF. The CDR3 bases are TGTGCCAGCAGTTACTCAAGTCGGCAGAACTATGGCTACACCTTC.

CDR3 sequence reads: CSAALAGGTGELFF. In nucleotides, the CDR3 is TGCAGTGCTGCACTAGCGGGAGGCACCGGGGAGCTGTTTTTT. The chain carries TRBV20-1 and TRBJ2-2, with TRBD2 identical over 12 bases. V lost 5 bases to trimming and J lost 4 bases; unmatched junction nucleotides: 2. Germline-derived CDR1 and CDR2 are DFQATT and SNEGSKA (reference sequence). The CDR3 length is 14 residues.

This clonotype was counted only a few times. The rearrangement links TRBV18 to TRBJ2-5, with D possibly matching TRBD1 (6 bases). This CDR3 spans 13 amino acids. Deletions cut 6 bases from V and 5 bases from J, with 13 bases between. The germline CDR1 and CDR2 sequences are KGHSH and LQKENI. CDR3 sequence reads: CASSPTGYETQYF. Written as DNA, the CDR3 is TGTGCCAGCTCCCCAACAGGGTATGAGACCCAGTACTTC.

The gene calls are TRBV4-1 and TRBJ2-3; 8 nucleotides line up with TRBD2. CDR1 and CDR2 from the germline V gene are MGHRA and YSYEKL. The CDR3 is 18 residues long. V lost 4 bases, J lost 5 bases, and 17 bases stayed unmatched. DNA of the CDR3: TGCGCCAGCAGCCTCAACGGTCCTCTAGCGGGTGTGGGAGATACGCAGTATTTT. This translates into CASSLNGPLAGVGDTQYF.

In DNA, the CDR3 is TGTGCCAGCAGCTCTATTACCAGGGGGCGGGAGCTGTTTTTT. Its translation is CASSSITRGRELFF. The chain combines TRBV7-2 with TRBJ2-2; 8 bases are shared with TRBD1. This CDR3 has 14 amino acids. V trimming: 4 bases; J trimming: 9 bases; junction bases outside the gene matches: 7. Germline lookup yields CDR1 SGHTA and CDR2 FQGNSA.

The CDR3 here is CASYGSLYNEQFF. The CDR3 nucleotides are TGTGCCAGCTACGGATCCCTCTACAATGAGCAGTTCTTC. The chain combines TRBV25-1 with TRBJ2-1; D remains unclear. The V end lost 8 bases, the J end lost 3 bases, and 11 bases lay between the germline ends. CDR3 length equals 13 residues. Germline lookup yields CDR1 MGHDK and CDR2 SYGVNS.

In its sample, this clonotype was seen a few times. V gene TRBV4-2 combines with J gene TRBJ2-7; D perhaps matches TRBD2 (5 bases). The CDR3 length is 13 residues. Germline V gene sequence: CDR1 LGHNA, CDR2 YNFKEQ. The ends were cut back, 1 base at V and 7 bases at J, with 11 bases in the middle. The CDR3 region is CASSQALSGEQYF. The CDR3, as DNA: TGTGCCAGCAGCCAAGCCCTCTCGGGGGAGCAGTACTTC.

Only one count was recorded for this clonotype. V gene TRBV18 combines with J gene TRBJ2-5; D call uncertain. The DNA end is more similar to TRBJ2-7, so the J call may be wrong. Germline CDR1 is KGHSH and CDR2 is LQKENI. The CDR3 consists of 18 residues. CDR3 protein: CASSPMIALAPLPHEQYF. The CDR3 DNA is TGTGCCAGCTCACCAATGATCGCCCTCGCACCCCTTCCCCACGAGCAGTACTTC.

This clonotype has ten or more counts. The chain uses TRBV9 and TRBJ2-3; perhaps TRBD2 as D (6 bases). V lost 2 bases to trimming and J lost 3 bases, with 10 bases between them. Germline V gene data show CDR1 as SGDLS and CDR2 as YYNGEE. The CDR3 is made up of 14 amino acids. The CDR3 bases are TGTGCCAGCAGCGTCGGGGCGGGGACAGATACGCAGTATTTT. Translated, it gives CASSVGAGTDTQYF.

This clonotype was observed a single time. J is TRBJ2-5 and V is TRBV20-1; D possibly corresponds to TRBD2 (5 bases). The J call is in doubt because the DNA end fits TRBJ2-7 better. The CDR3 contains 12 residues. Germline CDR1 reads DFQATT; CDR2 reads SNEGSKA (reference sequence). The CDR3 DNA reads TGCAGTGCAGAGCAGCGGTCGGCCGAGCAGTACTTC. It translates to CSAEQRSAEQYF.

The chain links TRBV7-2 to TRBJ1-2; 7 bases agree with TRBD1. Germline V gene data show CDR1 as SGHTA and CDR2 as FQGNSA. V was pared by 5 bases and J by 6 bases, with 9 bases of the junction left unmatched. The CDR3 is made up of 14 amino acids. The CDR3 protein is CASSVRQGSNGYTF. CDR3 coding DNA: TGTGCCAGCAGCGTCAGACAGGGATCTAATGGCTACACCTTC.

V gene TRBV29-1 combines with J gene TRBJ2-1; 13 bases agree with TRBD2. The CDR3 extends over 17 amino acids. After removal of 6 bases from V and 8 bases from J, the junction contained 16 bases not matched to a gene. Germline lookup yields CDR1 SQVTM and CDR2 ANQGSEA. DNA of the CDR3: TGCAGCGTAGGACTAGCGGGAGCCCTTTGGCCATACGATGAGCAGTTCTTC. Translated, it gives CSVGLAGALWPYDEQFF.

The genes are TRBV27 and TRBJ1-6; the D gene is possibly TRBD1 (5 bases). The CDR3 contains 16 residues. The ends were cut back, 5 bases at V and 4 bases at J, with 15 bases in the middle. Germline V gene data show CDR1 as MNHEY and CDR2 as SMNVEV (reference sequence). The CDR3 DNA reads as TGTGCCAGCAGTCTGGGGACGGCGGGATATAATTCACCCCTCCACTTT. Translated: CASSLGTAGYNSPLHF.

V gene TRBV27 combines with J gene TRBJ2-5; 13 bases agree with TRBD2. This CDR3 contains 15 residues. Germline V lookup: CDR1 MNHEY, CDR2 SMNVEV (reference sequence). The V segment lost 6 bases and the J segment 11 bases; nucleotides outside the gene matches: 12. CDR3 loop: CASSRGLAGYGEQYF. DNA of the CDR3: TGTGCCAGCAGCCGGGGACTAGCGGGATATGGTGAGCAGTACTTC.

The table lists this clonotype with a few counts. The V call is TRBV9, the J call TRBJ2-7, with 10 bases aligning to TRBD2. CDR1 is SGDLS and CDR2 is YYNGEE in the germline V gene. The CDR3 spans 15 residues. J lost 2 bases, V lost 0 bases, and 2 bases had no gene match. Here the CDR3 reads CASSVDSGGTYEQYF. The CDR3 DNA reads TGTGCCAGCAGCGTAGATAGCGGGGGGACCTACGAGCAGTACTTC.

V gene TRBV9 combines with J gene TRBJ2-7; a weak D match, TRBD2 (5 bases). The CDR3 contains 15 residues. The germline V gene has CDR1 SGDLS and CDR2 YYNGEE. V was cut by 0 bases and J by 7 bases, with 17 bases left in between. CDR3 sequence (DNA): TGTGCCAGCAGCGTAGATTGGGCAGGACTCAATGAGCAGTACTTC. It yields the protein CASSVDWAGLNEQYF. Filled out from reference TRBV9 and TRBJ2-7, the complete variable domain reads DSGVTQTPKHLITATGQRVTLRCSPRSGDLSVYWYQQSLDQGLQFLIQYYNGEERAKGNILERFSAQQFPDLHSELNLSSLELGDSALYFCASSVDWAGLNEQYFGPGTRLTVT.

This clonotype was recorded a few times. J is TRBJ1-1 and V is TRBV10-3, with D uncertain. Trimming took 3 bases from V and 1 from J, leaving 3 bases between them. Germline CDR1 is ENHRY and CDR2 is SYGVKD. The CDR3 extends over 12 amino acids. As DNA, the CDR3 is TGTGCCATCAGTGACGGGAACACTGAAGCTTTCTTT. Translated: CAISDGNTEAFF.